This TCR beta chain emerged from a study of T cell responses to AZD1222 COVID-19 vaccine. Concerning this clone itself: Its specificity is not known.

The assay was immunoSEQ multiplex PCR, and TCRdb's table has in-frame clones only and misses some. Seen here are 90,000 to 95,000 clones, about nine tenths observed once, and the top ten hold roughly 10%. Whole-study results and caveats: Increases in Spike-specific TCR breadth and depth were seen after two AZD1222 doses. CD4 TCRs covered the whole spike, strongest at regions 160-218 and 743-854. Reports indicate that nearly half of spike-specific TCRs are directed at unmutated variant regions.

There are 15 residues in the CDR3. Trimming cost V 3 bases and J 7 bases; bases outside gene matches: 6. Germline V gene sequence: CDR1 LGHDT, CDR2 YNNKEL (reference sequence). V gene TRBV3-1 (or the pseudogene TRBV3-2) combines with J gene TRBJ2-1, with TRBD2 matching 10 bases. The TCR sequence derives from an adult in good health. This sample comprised peripheral blood, obtained on day 0 of AZD1222 vaccination. The CDR3 nucleotides are TGTGCCAGCAGCCAGGGACTAGCGCTACCTAATGAGCAGTTCTTC. Its protein is CASSQGLALPNEQFF.